Given below is one T cell receptor (beta chain) in context. What it binds is not known. Trimming took 5 bases from V and 3 from J; bases not matched to a gene: 5. Germline CDR1 is SGHVS and CDR2 is FQNEAQ. There are 15 residues in the CDR3. These data come from a study of vaccination and CD4 T cells after COVID-19. Time point given: late sampling 161 to 241 days after vaccination in a few convalescent patients. The treatment here: approximately 9-day PBMC culture with coronavirus spike peptide pools or control peptides (ViraFEST assay). The Oncomine TCR Beta short-read assay sequenced DNA from cultured CD4+ T cells. TCRdb re-analysed the PCR reads in MiXCR, keeping a single row per CDR3 protein. The sample carries 20,000 to 25,000 distinct CDR3 sequences, less than 40% recorded once.

This TCR derives from a human donor who had recovered from COVID-19. This chain links TRBV7-8 with TRBJ2-5; TRBD2 agrees at 11 bases. This sample comprised CD4+ T cells from blood, cultured in vitro, obtained about 7 months after SARS-CoV-2 vaccination. In DNA, the CDR3 is TGTGCCAGCAGCCGCCCGGGACTAGCGGAAGAGACCCAGTACTTC. Translation: CASSRPGLAEETQYF. The whole variable domain, remainder taken from reference TRBV7-8 and TRBJ2-5, is GAGVSQSPRYKVAKRGQDVALRCDPISGHVSLFWYQQALGQGPEFLTYFQNEAQLDKSGLPSDRFFAERPEGSVSTLKIQRTQQEDSAVYLCASSRPGLAEETQYFGPGTRLLVL.